This TCR beta chain is from a study of blood T cell repertoires in COVID-19. Study at large: Whether acute or convalescent, the COVID-19 samples came from the United States, Italy and Spain. In each case, the material was cDNA or gDNA derived from T cells, B-cell-depleted T cells, or PBMCs.

Per germline, CDR1 ENHRY and CDR2 SYGVKD. This CDR3 has 12 amino acids. V gave up 11 bases and J gave up 2 bases, with 10 bases separating them. In this sample, this clone turned up once. As handled by the study authors: Nucleated cell number was recorded as an estimate derived from reference gene primer amplification. Generated by immunoSEQ multiplex PCR, the TCRdb table keeps only in-frame clones and is missing some. V and J calls and clone size are as listed in that table; D and trimming were resolved from the DNA. The table has over 40,000 clones, around 90% seen once; the top ten hold around 6.5%.

Sequencing was carried out using peripheral blood. This clonotype was sampled from a man between 70 and 80 years old with active COVID-19. The V and J genes are TRBV10-3 and TRBJ1-3; D remains ambiguous. The CDR3: CAAQVPGNTIYF. In nucleotides, the CDR3 is TGTGCCGCCCAGGTACCTGGAAACACCATATATTTT.